This T cell receptor beta chain was identified during a study of blood T cell repertoires in COVID-19 (TCRdb year 2020). Notes on the research overall: Collaborator samples came from the United States, Italy and Spain and covered acute and convalescent phases of COVID-19. The repertoires were released in a freely available public database intended as a resource for research on the immune response to SARS-CoV-2. Sample metadata almost always included a de-identified subject ID, COVID-19 status, age in years and sex. Where available, HLA class I and class II types were obtained from metadata supplied by the sample provider rather than from assay-based typing. Deeply sampled blood TCRbeta repertoires from subjects exposed to, actively infected with, or recovered from COVID-19 were included in the dataset. The samples were drawn from two sources: the first 160 participants of the ongoing ImmuneRACE study, and approximately 1,300 subjects contributed by 6 global collaborators. The prospective study material was composed of cDNA or gDNA derived from T cells, B-cell-depleted T cells, or PBMCs.

The immunoSEQ Assay, a bias-controlled multiplex PCR, was used to amplify TCRbeta CDR3 regions from genomic DNA. The paper's processing steps were these. Within the assay, amplification of reference gene primers was used to estimate how many nucleated cells each sample contained. Sequence reads were collapsed and filtered to measure the absolute abundance of every unique TCRbeta CDR3 rearrangement. For each sample, productive Simpson clonality was calculated by taking the square root of Simpson's diversity index across productive rearrangements. TCRdb re-hosts the immuneACCESS table, in-frame sequences only. Its copies lack some clones; in the studies checked, an unresolved V gene accounts for under half of them, and the cause for the rest is not known. That table furnishes V, J and clone size, whereas the DNA furnished D and trimming. Here the sample has fewer than 300,000 clones; under 90% occur a single time. The ten largest make up around 7.8% of the sample.

Each collaborating institution followed its own protocols to collect whole blood in K2EDTA tubes. For TCRbeta analysis, collaborators shipped samples as frozen whole blood, isolated PBMCs, or DNA extracted from either of those sample types. Turning to this clone: Its antigen has not been determined. It has no much larger one-base neighbor in the sample; base qualities were not kept.

Broad study findings and their caveats: The quantity of clinical and demographic metadata differed by source and by participant and was supplied without curation.

Reading the germline V gene (reference sequence) gives CDR1 LNHDA and CDR2 SQIVND. The CDR3 starts with the cysteine, ends with the phenylalanine, and has 14 residues. The retained sequence is limited to the CDR3, 42 bases, with the frame set at the first base. V ends up 6 bases short and J 2 bases short, with an unmatched junction base count of 3. The rearranged chain carries TRBV19 and TRBJ2-7; TRBD2 fits 11 bases in the junction. This TCR derives from a human donor in a cohort sampled during active COVID-19. Source material: peripheral blood. CDR3 region: CASSRLAGPYEQYF. In nucleotides, the sequence is TGTGCCAGTAGCAGACTAGCGGGGCCCTACGAGCAGTACTTC.